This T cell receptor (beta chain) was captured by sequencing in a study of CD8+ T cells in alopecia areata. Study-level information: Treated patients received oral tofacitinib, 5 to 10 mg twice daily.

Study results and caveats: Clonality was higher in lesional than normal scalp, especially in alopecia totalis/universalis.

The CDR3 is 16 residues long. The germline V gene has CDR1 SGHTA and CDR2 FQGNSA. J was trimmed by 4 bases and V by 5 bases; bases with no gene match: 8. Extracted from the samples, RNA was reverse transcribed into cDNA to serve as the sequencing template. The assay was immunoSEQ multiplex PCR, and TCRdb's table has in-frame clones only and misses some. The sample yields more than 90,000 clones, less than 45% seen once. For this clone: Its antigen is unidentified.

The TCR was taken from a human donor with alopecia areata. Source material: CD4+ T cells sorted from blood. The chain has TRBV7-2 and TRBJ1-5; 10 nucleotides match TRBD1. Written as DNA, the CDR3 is TGTGCCAGCAGCCTCCGGGACAGGGGAAGGAATCAGCCCCAGCATTTT. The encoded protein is CASSLRDRGRNQPQHF.